This TCR beta chain was recorded in a study of HIV-infected patients and healthy controls. Judged by abundance, this clonotype is hyperexpanded (1% or more). The CDR3 consists of 14 residues. The germline V gene has CDR1 SNHLY and CDR2 FYNNEI. Trimming took off 6 bases at V and 1 base at J, with 11 bases between the two ends. TCRdb re-called the 5' RACE reads with MiXCR, one entry per CDR3 protein. The data hold 18,000 or so distinct CDR3 sequences, with around 20% observed a single time. The sample was CD8+ T cells from blood. The receptor was isolated from a human donor in good health. The V gene is TRBV2, the J gene TRBJ2-3; maybe TRBD2 (6 bases). The CDR3, as DNA: TGTGCCAGCAGAGGAGGGACTGGCACAGATACGCAGTATTTT. It yields the protein CASRGGTGTDTQYF.